This TCR beta chain was observed in a study of blood T cell repertoires in COVID-19. Study summary: The origin of the acute and convalescent COVID-19 samples was the United States, Italy and Spain. Sources were T cells, B-cell-depleted T cells, or PBMCs; the material itself was cDNA or gDNA.

Per the original data handling: Researchers report that nucleated cell counts were estimated from reference gene primer amplification. The assay was immunoSEQ multiplex PCR, and TCRdb's table has in-frame clones only and misses some. The V and J calls and clone size come from that table; D and trimming were worked out from the DNA. The sample lists over 50,000 clones; roughly 79% were seen once. The receptor was derived from a human donor with active or convalescent COVID-19. The donor label of this sample is uncertain. The specimen sequenced was peripheral blood.

The CDR3 is CASSSRESTDTQYF. DNA of the CDR3: TGTGCCAGCAGTTCTCGGGAGAGCACAGATACGCAGTATTTT. The chain couples TRBV6-2 or TRBV6-3 to TRBJ2-3; perhaps TRBD2 as D (6 bases). V was cut by 4 bases and J by 0 bases, with 8 bases left in between. The CDR3 has 14 amino acids. CDR1 and CDR2 from the germline V gene are MNHEY and SVGEGT.